The 27 T cell receptor beta chains below all came from one sample that was sequenced in a study of cytomegalovirus exposure and HLA in healthy donors. The PCR contained 60 Vbeta and 13 Jbeta primers. The data were produced by immunoSEQ multiplex PCR, yet TCRdb's version contains in-frame clones alone and is incomplete. The table records 65,000 to 90,000 clones, around three quarters of them present only once. Specimen: PBMCs. The receptors were gathered from a man between 35 and 55 years old in good health and CMV-seronegative.

The chain combines TRBV7-2 with TRBJ2-7, with 11 bases aligning to TRBD2. The CDR3 has 16 residues. Germline CDR1 is SGHTA and CDR2 is FQGNSA. The V segment lost 5 bases and the J segment 2 bases; nucleotides outside the gene matches: 8. The DNA for the CDR3 is TGTGCCAGCAGCCCAAGTAGCGGGGGGGCCACCTACGAGCAGTACTTC. This encodes CASSPSSGGATYEQYF. Combining the CDR3 with reference TRBV7-2 and TRBJ2-7 gives the whole variable domain GAGVSQSPSNKVTEKGKDVELRCDPISGHTALYWYRQSLGQGLEFLIYFQGNSAPDKSGLPSDRFSAERTGGSVSTLTIQRTQQEDSAVYLCASSPSSGGATYEQYFGPGTRLTVT.

The rearrangement links TRBV9 to TRBJ2-4; 7 positions agree with TRBD1. CDR1 is SGDLS, CDR2 YYNGEE, per germline. The CDR3 is 15 residues long. V lost 0 bases and J lost 8; bases outside the gene matches: 8. CDR3 DNA: TGTGCCAGCAGCGTAGCGGCCTCTACAGGGGACATTCAGTACTTC. This encodes CASSVAASTGDIQYF.

This chain connects TRBV5-1 to TRBJ1-1; 11 nucleotides align to TRBD1. Germline V CDR1 and CDR2: SGHRS, YFSETQ. CDR3 length: 15 residues. The junction had 6 bases not matched to a gene; V was cut back by 4 bases and J by 4 bases. CDR3 coding DNA: TGCGCCAGCAGCAGAACCGGGACAGGGGGCACTGAAGCTTTCTTT. The encoded protein is CASSRTGTGGTEAFF. The full variable domain, rest sourced from reference TRBV5-1 and TRBJ1-1, is KAGVTQTPRYLIKTRGQQVTLSCSPISGHRSVSWYQQTPGQGLQFLFEYFSETQRNKGNFPGRFSGRQFSNSRSEMNVSTLELGDSALYLCASSRTGTGGTEAFFGQGTRLTVV.

V usage is TRBV5-4 and J usage is TRBJ2-7, with TRBD2 identical over 12 bases. V was clipped by 10 bases and J by 7 bases; unmatched bases: 12. The CDR3 totals 14 residues. Germline assignment: CDR1 SGHNT and CDR2 YYREEE (reference sequence). The CDR3 is CASGILAGGTEQYF. CDR3 sequence (DNA): TGTGCCTCTGGTATACTAGCGGGGGGAACAGAGCAGTACTTC.

The J gene is TRBJ2-7, the V gene TRBV5-1, with D possibly TRBD2 on 6 matching bases. The CDR3 runs 13 residues. Germline loops: CDR1 SGHRS, CDR2 YFSETQ. V was cut by 4 bases and J by 9 bases, with 17 bases left in between. This CDR3 is CASSLAGGAWQYF. CDR3 DNA sequence: TGCGCCAGCAGCCTAGCCGGAGGGGCCTGGCAGTACTTC.

The genes are TRBV19 and TRBJ1-1; 7 bases match TRBD1. Germline CDR1 LNHDA, CDR2 SQIVND (reference sequence). The CDR3 contains 15 residues. V lost 4 bases to trimming and J lost 5 bases; unmatched junction nucleotides: 10. The CDR3 bases are TGTGCCAGTAGTACGAGACAGGGCGGAACAACTGAAGCTTTCTTT. The encoded protein is CASSTRQGGTTEAFF. Full variable domain (remainder filled in from reference TRBV19 and TRBJ1-1): DGGITQSPKYLFRKEGQNVTLSCEQNLNHDAMYWYRQDPGQGLRLIYYSQIVNDFQKGDIAEGYSVSREKKESFPLTVTSAQKNPTAFYLCASSTRQGGTTEAFFGQGTRLTVV.

This clone was recorded only once. The rearrangement links TRBV7-8 to TRBJ2-7, with a weak D call TRBD1 (6 bases). Germline CDR1 is SGHVS and CDR2 is FQNEAQ. V dropped 5 bases and J dropped 3 bases, with 14 bases sitting between them. This CDR3 spans 14 amino acids. The CDR3 DNA reads as TGTGCCAGCAGCGCGGACCGGGACATCTACGAGCAGTACTTC. This translates into CASSADRDIYEQYF.

The chain combines TRBV23-1 with TRBJ1-5, with D possibly being TRBD1 (6 bases). TRBV23-1 is filed as an ORF, its function uncertain. The CDR3 consists of 16 residues. V was shortened by 4 bases and J by 7 bases, with 20 bases between the two germline ends. In nucleotides, the CDR3 is TGCGCCAGCAGTCCCTCCCCGGACAGACGAGGACAGCCCCAGCATTTT. Translated, it gives CASSPSPDRRGQPQHF.

CDR3 coding DNA: TGTGCCAGCAGCTCAACAGGGGAATACACTGAAGCTTTCTTT. Translation: CASSSTGEYTEAFF. The chain is built from TRBV9 and TRBJ1-1; 7 bases fit TRBD1. CDR1 is SGDLS, CDR2 YYNGEE, per germline. J lost 3 bases, V lost 4 bases, and 6 bases had no gene match. The CDR3 contains 14 residues.

The chain couples TRBV19 to TRBJ2-7, with D possibly TRBD2 on 5 matching bases. The V end was cut by 6 bases, the J end by 1 base, with 13 bases between. The CDR3 totals 14 residues. CDR1 is LNHDA, CDR2 SQIVND, per germline (reference sequence). The CDR3, as DNA: TGTGCCAGTAGCACGACCGGGAAATCCTACGAGCAGTACTTC. As protein: CASSTTGKSYEQYF.

This chain links TRBV5-1 with TRBJ2-7; possible D gene TRBD1, 5 bases. CDR3 size: 13 residues. Per the germline V gene, CDR1 is SGHRS and CDR2 is YFSETQ. V lost 0 bases and J 5 bases, leaving 9 bases between the germline ends. CDR3 protein: CASSLEAGHEQYF. The CDR3 DNA is TGCGCCAGCAGCTTGGAGGCAGGGCACGAGCAGTACTTC.

Only one count was recorded for this clone. V and J are TRBV2 and TRBJ1-2, with 9 bases fitting TRBD1. CDR1 and CDR2 from the germline V gene are SNHLY and FYNNEI. CDR3 length equals 13 residues. Losses at the gene ends were 5 bases for V and 5 bases for J; bases not matched to a gene: 3. The CDR3 protein is CASSPGQGYGYTF. CDR3 in DNA: TGTGCCAGCAGTCCGGGACAGGGTTATGGCTACACCTTC.

V is TRBV28 and J is TRBJ2-5; tentatively, D is TRBD2 (7 bases). The ends were cut back, 6 bases at V and 4 bases at J, with 15 bases in the middle. Germline V gives CDR1 MDHEN, CDR2 SYDVKM. This CDR3 contains 14 residues. CDR3 in amino acids: CASRKGGGAETQYF. CDR3 DNA: TGTGCCAGCAGAAAAGGGGGAGGGGCAGAGACCCAGTACTTC.

This clone came up once. This sequence joins TRBV19 and TRBJ2-3; D perhaps matches TRBD2 (6 bases). Germline CDR1 reads LNHDA; CDR2 reads SQIVND (reference sequence). The CDR3 contains 15 residues. V was clipped by 9 bases and J by 2 bases, with 18 bases between them. In nucleotides, the CDR3 is TGTGCCAGCGAGGAGAGCGGGTCCTTCACAGATACGCAGTATTTT. Protein sequence: CASEESGSFTDTQYF.

V usage is TRBV19 and J usage is TRBJ1-2, with 9 bases aligning to TRBD1. CDR1 and CDR2 from the germline V gene are LNHDA and SQIVND (reference sequence). With V trimmed by 4 bases and J by 2 bases, 2 bases remained unmatched. The CDR3 spans 14 residues. DNA of the CDR3: TGTGCCAGTAGTACCGGACAGGGGAACTATGGCTACACCTTC. Its translation is CASSTGQGNYGYTF.

The rearrangement joins TRBV19 to TRBJ1-6; weak D call: TRBD1 (5 bases). Trimming removed 3 bases from V and 9 bases from J, with 6 bases in between. The CDR3 covers 12 residues. From germline, CDR1 is LNHDA and CDR2 SQIVND (reference sequence). The CDR3 region is CASSMQGSPLHF. CDR3 bases: TGTGCCAGTAGTATGCAGGGTTCACCCCTCCACTTT.

The chain uses TRBV4-2 and TRBJ2-1; 10 bases are shared with TRBD2. CDR3 size: 15 residues. The germline gives CDR1 LGHNA, CDR2 YNFKEQ. V was clipped by 4 bases and J by 5 bases; unmatched bases: 5. Here the CDR3 DNA reads TGTGCCAGCAGCCGAAGCGGGGGGGCGGACAATGAGCAGTTCTTC. Protein product: CASSRSGGADNEQFF.

The chain uses TRBV6-1 and TRBJ2-2; 7 positions match TRBD1. V gave up 2 bases and J gave up 3 bases; unmatched junction bases: 3. CDR3 size: 15 residues. Germline V gene lookup returns CDR1 MNHNS and CDR2 SASEGT. CDR3: CASSELTGHTGELFF. Written as DNA, the CDR3 is TGTGCCAGCAGTGAACTGACAGGGCACACCGGGGAGCTGTTTTTT.

This clone was detected only a few times. The chain links TRBV4-1 to TRBJ1-1; 7 nucleotides align to TRBD1. The V segment lost 2 bases and the J segment 5 bases; nucleotides outside the gene matches: 8. Germline CDR1 and CDR2: MGHRA and YSYEKL. The length of the CDR3 is 15 residues. CDR3 nucleotide sequence: TGCGCCAGCAGCCAACCCGACAGGGAAAAGACTGAAGCTTTCTTT. Translating it yields CASSQPDREKTEAFF.

The chain carries TRBV2 and TRBJ2-3; maybe TRBD1 (5 bases). Germline assignment: CDR1 SNHLY and CDR2 FYNNEI. This CDR3 contains 17 residues. The germline V and J ends were trimmed by 8 bases and 0 bases, with 21 bases remaining between them. The CDR3, as DNA: TGTGCCAGCCTCCGTATAGGGGCCTCACTTAGCACAGATACGCAGTATTTT. Its protein product is CASLRIGASLSTDTQYF.

The rearrangement links TRBV10-3 to TRBJ1-6, with D possibly TRBD1 on 5 matching bases. The V gene's germline CDR1 is ENHRY and CDR2 SYGVKD. The CDR3 contains 14 residues. V was trimmed by 6 bases and J by 7 bases, leaving 13 bases between them. CDR3 bases: TGTGCCATCAGCGACAGTCTAGGGAATTCACCCCTCCACTTT. Amino acids: CAISDSLGNSPLHF.

The V gene is TRBV27, the J gene TRBJ2-3; D not certain. V lost 0 bases and J 5 bases, leaving 12 bases between the germline ends. The CDR3 consists of 15 residues. Germline V gene lookup returns CDR1 MNHEY and CDR2 SMNVEV (reference sequence). The CDR3 DNA is TGTGCCAGCAGTTTATCTCTTTTTGCGCGAGATACGCAGTATTTT. It is translated as CASSLSLFARDTQYF.

This clone was found a few times. The gene calls are TRBV28 and TRBJ2-2; 8 positions agree with TRBD2. Trimming removed 2 bases from V and 7 bases from J; junction bases left unmatched: 6. This CDR3 is built from 15 residues. The germline V gene has CDR1 MDHEN and CDR2 SYDVKM. The CDR3 protein is CASSLNGGGSGELFF. In DNA form, the CDR3 reads TGTGCCAGCAGTTTAAACGGCGGGGGGAGCGGGGAGCTGTTTTTT.

The chain couples TRBV9 to TRBJ2-1; D may be TRBD1 (5 bases). This CDR3 is 17 amino acids long. Trimming cost V 3 bases and J 1 base, with 17 bases left between them. Germline V gives CDR1 SGDLS, CDR2 YYNGEE. DNA of the CDR3: TGTGCCAGCAGCGGGGGTCGACAGTTAGAGTCCTACAATGAGCAGTTCTTC. It is translated as CASSGGRQLESYNEQFF.

The chain carries TRBV11-3 and TRBJ2-7; D is uncertain. Between the trimmed V and J ends, which lost 6 bases and 0 bases, there was a span of 9 bases. This CDR3 has 13 amino acids. Germline V lookup: CDR1 SGHNT, CDR2 YENEEA. The CDR3 sequence: CASSLGASYEQYF. CDR3 DNA sequence: TGTGCCAGCAGTCTCGGTGCCTCCTACGAGCAGTACTTC.

The CDR3 nucleotides read TGTGCCAGCAGTCGGACTAGCGGGGGATTCCAAGAGACCCAGTACTTC. Residues: CASSRTSGGFQETQYF. V is TRBV27 and J is TRBJ2-5, with 13 positions matching TRBD2. V shed 5 bases and J 1 base; nucleotides not matched to a gene: 4. The V gene's germline CDR1 is MNHEY and CDR2 SMNVEV (reference sequence). CDR3 length equals 16 residues.

This rearrangement joins TRBV28 to TRBJ2-5; 8 nucleotides agree with TRBD1. V gave up 3 bases and J gave up 5 bases; unmatched junction bases: 5. Looked up from germline, CDR1 is MDHEN and CDR2 is SYDVKM. This CDR3 spans 14 amino acids. The CDR3 protein is CASSLRQGRETQYF. CDR3 nucleotides: TGTGCCAGCAGTTTGCGACAGGGGCGGGAGACCCAGTACTTC.